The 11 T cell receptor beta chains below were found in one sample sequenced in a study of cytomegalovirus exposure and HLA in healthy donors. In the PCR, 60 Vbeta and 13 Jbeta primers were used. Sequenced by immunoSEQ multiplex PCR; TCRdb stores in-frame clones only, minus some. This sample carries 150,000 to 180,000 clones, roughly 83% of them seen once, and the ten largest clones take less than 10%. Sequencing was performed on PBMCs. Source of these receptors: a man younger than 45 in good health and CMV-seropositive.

The CDR3 is CASSEAHRQPQHF. Written as DNA, the CDR3 is TGTGCCAGCAGTGAAGCGCACCGGCAGCCCCAGCATTTT. The rearrangement joins TRBV6-1 to TRBJ1-5; D is undetermined. Germline CDR1 MNHNS, CDR2 SASEGT. There are 13 residues in the CDR3. V lost 0 bases and J lost 7, with 7 bases in between.

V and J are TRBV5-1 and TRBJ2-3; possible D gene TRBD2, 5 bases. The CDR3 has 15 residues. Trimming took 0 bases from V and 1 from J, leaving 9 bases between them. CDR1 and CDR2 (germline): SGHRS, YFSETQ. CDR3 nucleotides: TGCGCCAGCAGCTTGGGAGGGCTAGGCACAGATACGCAGTATTTT. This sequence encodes CASSLGGLGTDTQYF.

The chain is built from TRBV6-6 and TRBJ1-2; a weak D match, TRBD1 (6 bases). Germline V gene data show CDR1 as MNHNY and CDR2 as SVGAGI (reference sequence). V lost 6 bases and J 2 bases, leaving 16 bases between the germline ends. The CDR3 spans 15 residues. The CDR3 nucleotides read TGTGCCAGCAGCAACCCAGGGGAGGGAAACTATGGCTACACCTTC. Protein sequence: CASSNPGEGNYGYTF.

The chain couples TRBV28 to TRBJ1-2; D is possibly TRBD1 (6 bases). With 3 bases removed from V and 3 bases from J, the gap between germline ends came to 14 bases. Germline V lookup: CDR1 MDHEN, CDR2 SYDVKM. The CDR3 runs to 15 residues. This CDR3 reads CASSLSDRTHYGYTF. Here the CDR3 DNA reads TGTGCCAGCAGTTTGTCCGACAGGACCCACTATGGCTACACCTTC.

CDR3 sequence: CASSPDRGQSYEQYF. As DNA, the CDR3 is TGTGCCAGCAGCCCGGACCGGGGACAGTCCTACGAGCAGTACTTC. The J gene is TRBJ2-7, the V gene TRBV7-3; TRBD1 aligns across 7 bases. The V and J ends lost 5 bases and 1 base, in that order; junction bases with no gene match: 8. This CDR3 region has 15 residues. The germline V gene has CDR1 SGHTA and CDR2 FQGTGA.

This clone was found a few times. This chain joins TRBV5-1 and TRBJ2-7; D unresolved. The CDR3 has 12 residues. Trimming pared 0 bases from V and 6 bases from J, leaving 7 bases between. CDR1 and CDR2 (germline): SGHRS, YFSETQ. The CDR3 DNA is TGCGCCAGCAGCTTGGAACGGAGCGAGCAGTACTTC. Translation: CASSLERSEQYF.

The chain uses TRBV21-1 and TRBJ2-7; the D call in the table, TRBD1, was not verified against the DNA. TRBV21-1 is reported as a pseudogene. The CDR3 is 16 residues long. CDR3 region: CASSKKRDRDSYEQYF. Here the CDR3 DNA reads TGTGCCAGCAGCAAGAAAAGGGACAGGGACTCCTACGAGCAGTACTTC.

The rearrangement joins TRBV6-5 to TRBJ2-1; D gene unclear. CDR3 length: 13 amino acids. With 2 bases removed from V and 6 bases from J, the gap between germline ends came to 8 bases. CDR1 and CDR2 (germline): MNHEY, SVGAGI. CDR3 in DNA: TGTGCCAGCAGTTACCCCAGAGGCAATGAGCAGTTCTTC. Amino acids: CASSYPRGNEQFF.

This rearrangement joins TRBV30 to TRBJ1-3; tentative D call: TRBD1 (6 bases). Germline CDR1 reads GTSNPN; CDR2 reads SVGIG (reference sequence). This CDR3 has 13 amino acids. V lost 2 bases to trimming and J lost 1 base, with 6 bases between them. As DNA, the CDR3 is TGTGCCTGGAGTAGGGGGTCTGGAAACACCATATATTTT. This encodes CAWSRGSGNTIYF.

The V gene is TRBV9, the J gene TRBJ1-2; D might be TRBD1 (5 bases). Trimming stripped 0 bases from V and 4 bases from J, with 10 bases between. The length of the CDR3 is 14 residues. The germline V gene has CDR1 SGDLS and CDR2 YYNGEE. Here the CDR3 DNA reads TGTGCCAGCAGCGTAGGTCAGGGCACCTATGGCTACACCTTC. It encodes CASSVGQGTYGYTF.

In DNA form, the CDR3 reads TGCGCCAGCAGTGTCGGGGCGGGGAGCACAGATACGCAGTATTTT. Protein: CASSVGAGSTDTQYF. This chain connects TRBV10-1 to TRBJ2-3, with a weak D call TRBD2 (6 bases). The germline V gene encodes CDR1 WNHNN and CDR2 SYGVQD (reference sequence). Trimming took 4 bases from V and 0 from J, leaving 11 bases between them. CDR3 length: 15 amino acids.